A single sample is the source of the 21 T cell receptor beta chains below, sequenced in a study of long-term antiretroviral therapy in people with HIV. It was version v3.0 of the immunoSEQ assay that was run at survey level. Clones were read by immunoSEQ multiplex PCR, and TCRdb kept only the in-frame ones, dropping some. The sample holds about 20,000 clones, 82% seen once. Source: unsorted PBMCs, taken about 2.4 years after starting antiretroviral therapy. The receptors come from a man aged 35-49 years with HIV.

This chain uses TRBV29-1 with TRBJ1-1, with D perhaps TRBD1 (6 bases). CDR1 is SQVTM, CDR2 ANQGSEA, per germline. V lost 0 bases and J lost 0, with 11 bases in between. The CDR3 is 15 amino acids. CDR3 sequence: CSVEEGTLMNTEAFF. CDR3 sequence (DNA): TGCAGCGTTGAAGAGGGGACACTCATGAACACTGAAGCTTTCTTT.

The chain employs TRBV7-2 and TRBJ1-2; the D is unclear. CDR1 is SGHTA and CDR2 is FQGNSA in the germline V gene. V lost 7 bases, J lost 6 bases, and 15 bases lay in between. The CDR3 loop spans 13 amino acids. CDR3 nucleotides: TGTGCCAGCACCTTGGGCCGTGTGGATGGCTACACCTTC. Amino acids: CASTLGRVDGYTF.

This clone was seen a handful of times. The DNA for the CDR3 is TGTGCCAGCAGCTTAGTTAGCGCCACTAGCACAGATACGCAGTATTTT. Its protein product is CASSLVSATSTDTQYF. The chain uses TRBV7-2 and TRBJ2-3; possible D gene TRBD2, 5 bases. This CDR3 region has 16 residues. The ends were cut back, 1 base at V and 0 bases at J, with 11 bases in the middle. CDR1 is SGHTA and CDR2 is FQGNSA in the germline V gene.

This clone was detected a few times. The genes are TRBV7-9 and TRBJ2-7, with 8 bases aligning to TRBD1. The V and J ends lost 6 bases and 4 bases, in that order; junction bases with no gene match: 5. Germline values: CDR1 SEHNR, CDR2 FQNEAQ (reference sequence). CDR3 length: 13 amino acids. DNA for the CDR3: TGTGCCAGCAGTTTGCAGGGGGCATACGAGCAGTACTTC. It specifies CASSLQGAYEQYF.

This chain links TRBV27 with TRBJ2-7; 7 bases are a match to TRBD1. CDR3 length: 15 residues. Looked up from germline, CDR1 is MNHEY and CDR2 is SMNVEV (reference sequence). With 4 bases clipped from V and 3 bases from J, the junction kept 9 bases outside the gene matches. CDR3: CASSSLGGQFYEQYF. CDR3 in DNA: TGTGCCAGCAGTTCGCTAGGGGGACAGTTCTACGAGCAGTACTTC.

The rearrangement uses TRBV5-6 and TRBJ2-7, with TRBD2 matching 13 bases. Germline V CDR1 and CDR2: SGHDT, YYEEEE. This CDR3 is 19 amino acids long. The V gene end was trimmed by 4 bases and the J gene end by 2 bases; junction bases not matched to a gene: 15. The CDR3, as DNA: TGTGCCAGCAGCCATGGTCCAGGACTAGCGGGAGTTAGGACCTACGAGCAGTACTTC. Its translation: CASSHGPGLAGVRTYEQYF.

The chain combines TRBV18 with TRBJ2-5, with D perhaps TRBD1 (6 bases). The germline CDR1 and CDR2 sequences are KGHSH and LQKENI. Trimming took off 3 bases at V and 3 bases at J, with 11 bases between the two ends. The CDR3 covers 14 residues. CDR3 sequence: CASSPTGKKETQYF. CDR3 coding DNA: TGTGCCAGCTCACCGACAGGAAAAAAAGAGACCCAGTACTTC.

The V gene is TRBV7-9, the J gene TRBJ2-1; 7 nucleotides match TRBD2. J lost 15 bases, V lost 5 bases, and 19 bases had no gene match. CDR1 is SEHNR, CDR2 FQNEAQ, per germline (reference sequence). The CDR3 is made up of 15 amino acids. The CDR3 nucleotides read TGTGCCAGCAGCCCCTTTGGCGGGAGTACCCCCCGTGGGTTCTTC. This translates into CASSPFGGSTPRGFF. The variable domain in full, with the rest retrieved from reference TRBV7-9 and TRBJ2-1, is DTGVSQNPRHKITKRGQNVTFRCDPISEHNRLYWYRQTLGQGPEFLTYFQNEAQLEKSRLLSDRFSAERPKGSFSTLEIQRTEQGDSAMYLCASSPFGGSTPRGFFGPGTRLTVL.

The chain recombines TRBV7-9 with TRBJ2-3; the D is unclear. Between the trimmed V and J ends, which lost 0 bases and 6 bases, there was a span of 7 bases. CDR1 is SEHNR and CDR2 is FQNEAQ in the germline V gene (reference sequence). The CDR3 has 13 amino acids. CDR3 protein: CASSLAGADTQYF. CDR3 sequence (DNA): TGTGCCAGCAGCTTAGCCGGCGCGGATACGCAGTATTTT.

The chain is built from TRBV18 and TRBJ2-1, with 8 bases lining up with TRBD2. Germline CDR1 and CDR2: KGHSH and LQKENI. J lost 3 bases, V lost 8 bases, and 6 bases had no gene match. This CDR3 is 14 amino acids long. CDR3 region: CASHISGVYNEQFF. CDR3 nucleotides: TGTGCCAGCCACATTAGCGGGGTCTACAATGAGCAGTTCTTC.

The chain joins TRBV7-3 to TRBJ2-7; TRBD2 matches at 8 bases. The ends lost 2 bases at V and 0 bases at J; junction bases unmatched: 12. Germline V lookup: CDR1 SGHTA, CDR2 FQGTGA. The CDR3 loop spans 18 amino acids. The CDR3 loop reads CASSLGSVSGGISYEQYF. For the CDR3, the DNA is TGTGCCAGCAGCTTAGGCTCAGTCAGCGGGGGAATCTCCTACGAGCAGTACTTC.

By sample share, this clone is medium-sized. This chain uses TRBV7-9 with TRBJ2-1; 9 nucleotides line up with TRBD1. The CDR3 contains 15 residues. The J segment lost 6 bases and the V segment lost 2 bases, leaving 5 bases of the junction unmatched. Germline CDR1 reads SEHNR; CDR2 reads FQNEAQ (reference sequence). CDR3 residues: CASSLWDRDANEQFF. The CDR3 coding sequence is TGTGCCAGCAGCTTATGGGACAGGGATGCCAATGAGCAGTTCTTC.

This rearrangement joins TRBV2 to TRBJ2-3; unclear D gene. CDR1 and CDR2 (germline): SNHLY, FYNNEI. V was clipped by 4 bases and J by 6 bases, with 14 bases between them. The CDR3 totals 14 residues. The CDR3 DNA reads as TGTGCCAGCAGTGTCGTTAGCCATCAGGATACGCAGTATTTT. It encodes CASSVVSHQDTQYF.

The chain links TRBV7-9 to TRBJ1-1, with 8 bases aligning to TRBD1. Germline trimming cut 5 bases from V and 8 bases from J; bases unmatched to any gene: 4. The CDR3 has 12 amino acids. From germline, CDR1 is SEHNR and CDR2 FQNEAQ (reference sequence). The CDR3 DNA reads TGTGCCAGCAGCCGCAGGGGGCGGGAAGCTTTCTTT. It codes for CASSRRGREAFF.

Only one count was recorded for this clone. The gene calls are TRBV27 and TRBJ2-7; the D is unclear. V shed 4 bases and J shed 2 bases, with 21 bases lying between them. This CDR3 contains 17 residues. Germline lookup yields CDR1 MNHEY and CDR2 SMNVEV (reference sequence). Written as DNA, the CDR3 is TGTGCCAGCAGTTCCACGCCCCCCGGAACTTGGGCCTACGAGCAGTACTTC. The encoded protein is CASSSTPPGTWAYEQYF.

V gene TRBV30 combines with J gene TRBJ2-1, with 8 bases fitting TRBD2. The CDR3 has 12 amino acids. J was trimmed by 9 bases and V by 5 bases; bases with no gene match: 6. The germline CDR1 and CDR2 sequences are GTSNPN and SVGIG (reference sequence). CDR3 in amino acids: CAWGRGLGEQFF. CDR3 in DNA: TGTGCCTGGGGGCGGGGACTAGGTGAGCAGTTCTTC. The full variable domain, rest sourced from reference TRBV30 and TRBJ2-1, is SQTIHQWPATLVQPVGSPLSLECTVEGTSNPNLYWYRQAAGRGLQLLFYSVGIGQISSEVPQNLSASRPQDRQFILSSKKLLLSDSGFYLCAWGRGLGEQFFGPGTRLTVL.

CDR3 protein: CASSLDLWDFTDTQYF. The CDR3 DNA reads TGTGCCAGCAGCTTGGATCTTTGGGACTTCACAGATACGCAGTATTTT. V usage is TRBV5-5 and J usage is TRBJ2-3; TRBD2 might be the D (6 bases). This CDR3 has 16 residues. V was cut by 0 bases and J by 2 bases, with 13 bases left in between. The germline V gene encodes CDR1 SGHKS and CDR2 YYEKEE (reference sequence).

This chain uses TRBV5-1 with TRBJ1-1; D ambiguous. The ends were cut back, 0 bases at V and 0 bases at J, with 6 bases in the middle. Germline V gene sequence: CDR1 SGHRS, CDR2 YFSETQ. This CDR3 region has 14 residues. The CDR3 DNA reads as TGCGCCAGCAGCTTGGTAGACATGAACACTGAAGCTTTCTTT. It translates to CASSLVDMNTEAFF.

The chain employs TRBV30 and TRBJ1-5; 9 bases map to TRBD1. Germline V gene data show CDR1 as GTSNPN and CDR2 as SVGIG (reference sequence). Unmatched junction bases numbered 10, after V lost 5 bases and J lost 8 bases. This CDR3 has 14 residues. CDR3 residues: CAWEAGTGLEPQHF. The CDR3 bases are TGTGCCTGGGAAGCCGGGACAGGGTTAGAGCCCCAGCATTTT.

This chain links TRBV7-2 with TRBJ1-2, with D hard to call. The CDR3 loop spans 13 amino acids. The V gene's germline CDR1 is SGHTA and CDR2 FQGNSA. Trimming stripped 1 base from V and 8 bases from J, with 11 bases between. The CDR3: CASSLGAREGYTF. CDR3 DNA sequence: TGTGCCAGCAGCTTAGGGGCGAGGGAAGGCTACACCTTC.

For the CDR3, the DNA is TGTGCCATCAGTGAGCGACAGGGGAACTATGGCTACACCTTC. It yields the protein CAISERQGNYGYTF. The chain combines TRBV10-3 with TRBJ1-2; TRBD1 matches 8 bases. From germline, CDR1 is ENHRY and CDR2 SYGVKD. J was trimmed by 2 bases and V by 2 bases; bases with no gene match: 1. This CDR3 is built from 14 residues.